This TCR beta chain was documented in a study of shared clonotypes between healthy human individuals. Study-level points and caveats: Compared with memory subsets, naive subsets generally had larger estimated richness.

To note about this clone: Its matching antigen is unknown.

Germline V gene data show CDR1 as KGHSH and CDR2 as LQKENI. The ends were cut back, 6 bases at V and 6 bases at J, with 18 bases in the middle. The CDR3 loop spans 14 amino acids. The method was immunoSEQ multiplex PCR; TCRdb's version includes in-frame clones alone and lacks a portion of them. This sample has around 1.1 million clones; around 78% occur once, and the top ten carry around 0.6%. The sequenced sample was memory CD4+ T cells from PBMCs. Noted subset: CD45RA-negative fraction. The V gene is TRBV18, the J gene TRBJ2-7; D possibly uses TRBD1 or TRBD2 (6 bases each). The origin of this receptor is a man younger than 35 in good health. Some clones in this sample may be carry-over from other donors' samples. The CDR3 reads CASSEGQGIPEQYF. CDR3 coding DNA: TGTGCCAGCTCGGAGGGCCAGGGGATCCCCGAGCAGTACTTC.